The 25 T cell receptor beta chains below all came from one sample that was sequenced in a study of T cell repertoires in ileal Crohn's disease. Sample time point: neoterminal ileum biopsy at postoperative endoscopy, about 6 months after surgery. Assay: immunoSEQ multiplex PCR; the TCRdb copy retains only in-frame clones and omits some. The sample contains some 60,000 clones, roughly nine tenths of which appear only once. Specimen: ileal tissue. These receptors were collected from an adult with Crohn's disease.

In its sample, this clone was seen once. The chain couples TRBV19 to TRBJ2-1, with 13 bases aligning to TRBD2. This CDR3 is 14 amino acids long. CDR1 LNHDA and CDR2 SQIVND come from the germline V gene (reference sequence). The trim removed 10 bases at V and 5 bases at J, leaving 5 bases unmatched. CDR3 coding DNA: TGTGCCACTGAGACTAGCGGGGGGAACAATGAGCAGTTCTTC. This codes for CATETSGGNNEQFF. The variable domain in full, completed from reference TRBV19 and TRBJ2-1, reads DGGITQSPKYLFRKEGQNVTLSCEQNLNHDAMYWYRQDPGQGLRLIYYSQIVNDFQKGDIAEGYSVSREKKESFPLTVTSAQKNPTAFYLCATETSGGNNEQFFGPGTRLTVL.

This clone came up a few times. The chain combines TRBV2 with TRBJ2-7; D perhaps matches TRBD1 (6 bases). The germline gives CDR1 SNHLY, CDR2 FYNNEI. Trimming took 7 bases from V and 3 from J, leaving 10 bases between them. The CDR3 is 12 amino acids. In DNA, the CDR3 is TGTGCCAGCACCATGGACAGCTACGAGCAGTACGTC. This translates into CASTMDSYEQYV.

The rearrangement links TRBV9 to TRBJ2-7, with 9 bases fitting TRBD1. V was pared by 7 bases and J by 6 bases, with 8 bases of the junction left unmatched. This CDR3 comprises 13 residues. Germline V lookup: CDR1 SGDLS, CDR2 YYNGEE. CDR3 residues: CASSVGQGPEQYF. DNA for the CDR3: TGTGCCAGCTCCGTGGGACAGGGCCCCGAGCAGTACTTC.

The rearrangement joins TRBV6-5 to TRBJ2-7; 7 bases are shared with TRBD1. This CDR3 region has 15 residues. Germline V gene lookup returns CDR1 MNHEY and CDR2 SVGAGI. The junction had 11 bases not matched to a gene; V was cut back by 7 bases and J by 2 bases. CDR3 nucleotide sequence: TGTGCCAGCACCAAACGGGACAGACCCCCCTACGAGCAGTACTTC. It translates to CASTKRDRPPYEQYF.

V gene TRBV6-5 combines with J gene TRBJ1-2, with D uncertain. The CDR3 runs to 13 residues. Germline loops: CDR1 MNHEY, CDR2 SVGAGI. V lost 6 bases, J lost 4 bases, and 12 bases lay in between. The CDR3 protein is CASSQPRGYGYTF. For the CDR3, the DNA is TGTGCCAGCAGCCAACCTCGGGGCTATGGCTACACCTTC.

The rearrangement links TRBV2 to TRBJ1-1, with D possibly matching TRBD1 (5 bases). V was shortened by 8 bases and J by 5 bases, with 12 bases between the two germline ends. The CDR3 extends over 12 amino acids. The V gene's germline CDR1 is SNHLY and CDR2 FYNNEI. CDR3 nucleotide sequence: TGTGCCAGCGCACCGCAGGGAACTGAAGCTTTCTTT. This gives the protein CASAPQGTEAFF.

Of note for this clone: The junction and the germline gene differ at one end; a read error may be behind it. The V gene is TRBV5-6, the J gene TRBJ1-2; 9 bases fit TRBD1. The CDR3 has 16 amino acids. In germline, CDR1 is SGHDT, CDR2 YYEEEE. CDR3 in amino acids: CASSLGPGQGIYGYTF. The CDR3 DNA sequence: TGTGCCAGCAGTTTGGGTCCGGGACAGGGCATCTATGGCTACACCTTC.

The chain combines TRBV5-1 with TRBJ2-2; D may be TRBD2 (6 bases). CDR3 length: 19 residues. Germline V gene sequence: CDR1 SGHRS, CDR2 YFSETQ. The ends were cut back, 0 bases at V and 0 bases at J, with 18 bases in the middle. CDR3 residues: CASSLGNKSGLPNTGELFF. As DNA, the CDR3 is TGCGCCAGCAGCTTGGGGAATAAGAGCGGACTACCGAACACCGGGGAGCTGTTTTTT.

CDR3 in amino acids: CASSPLTIGDEQFF. The CDR3 region has the DNA TGTGCCAGCTCACCTTTGACAATAGGGGATGAGCAGTTCTTC. The V and J genes are TRBV18 and TRBJ2-1, with D perhaps matching TRBD1 (5 bases). There are 14 residues in the CDR3. Looked up from germline, CDR1 is KGHSH and CDR2 is LQKENI. V lost 3 bases, J lost 8 bases, and 14 bases lay in between.

This clone showed up just once. The chain links TRBV19 to TRBJ2-3; 12 nucleotides line up with TRBD1. The CDR3 runs to 15 residues. Germline V gives CDR1 LNHDA, CDR2 SQIVND (reference sequence). V was clipped by 6 bases and J by 4 bases; unmatched bases: 5. CDR3 sequence (DNA): TGTGCCAGTAGGTTGGGGACAGGGGGCTCAGATACGCAGTATTTT. Amino acid sequence: CASRLGTGGSDTQYF.

The table lists this clone with a few counts. V and J are TRBV5-1 and TRBJ2-3; TRBD2 aligns across 10 bases. With 6 bases clipped from V and 4 bases from J, the junction kept 8 bases outside the gene matches. CDR1 is SGHRS and CDR2 is YFSETQ in the germline V gene. The CDR3 length is 15 residues. The CDR3 DNA reads as TGCGCCAGCATGGGGCTTAGCGGGGGGTCAGATACGCAGTATTTT. Its translation: CASMGLSGGSDTQYF.

The V call is TRBV18, the J call TRBJ2-2; D may be TRBD1 (6 bases). V lost 4 bases to trimming and J lost 1 base, with 13 bases between them. Germline loops: CDR1 KGHSH, CDR2 LQKENI. This CDR3 has 16 residues. CDR3 region: CASSRGQLQNTGELFF. CDR3 nucleotides: TGTGCCAGCTCACGGGGACAATTACAGAACACCGGGGAGCTGTTTTTT.

The rearrangement joins TRBV7-8 to TRBJ1-2; TRBD1 matches at 9 bases. The germline gives CDR1 SGHVS, CDR2 FQNEAQ. V trimming: 4 bases; J trimming: 3 bases; junction bases outside the gene matches: 6. The length of the CDR3 is 15 residues. CDR3 residues: CASSSRWTGDYGYTF. DNA of the CDR3: TGTGCCAGCAGCTCTAGGTGGACAGGGGACTATGGCTACACCTTC.

This clone was counted between two and nine times. The chain is built from TRBV19 and TRBJ1-1; TRBD1 might be the D (6 bases). Trimming shortened V by 3 bases and J by 7 bases, and 15 bases separated the two germline ends. The CDR3 sequence is 14 residues long. CDR1 is LNHDA, CDR2 SQIVND, per germline (reference sequence). This chain's CDR3 is CASSIGSRGVEAFF. CDR3 nucleotide sequence: TGTGCCAGTAGTATCGGTAGCAGGGGAGTTGAAGCTTTCTTT.

This clone was counted a few times. The chain couples TRBV5-1 to TRBJ1-1; D gene uncertain. The germline V and J ends were trimmed by 3 bases and 4 bases, with 16 bases remaining between them. The CDR3 length is 15 residues. Germline V lookup: CDR1 SGHRS, CDR2 YFSETQ. The CDR3 region has the DNA TGCGCCAGCAGCTCTGGGAACGTGGGAGGCACTGAAGCTTTCTTT. Amino acids: CASSSGNVGGTEAFF.

The chain recombines TRBV5-6 with TRBJ2-1; 8 bases are a match to TRBD2. The CDR3 extends over 16 amino acids. Germline V gene data show CDR1 as SGHDT and CDR2 as YYEEEE. Trimming at V came to 0 bases and at J to 6 bases, leaving 8 bases not matched to a gene. Written as DNA, the CDR3 is TGTGCCAGCAGCTTGGTTATCGGGGGGGCCGGCAATGAGCAGTTCTTC. As protein: CASSLVIGGAGNEQFF.

The V and J genes are TRBV19 and TRBJ1-5, with TRBD1 identical over 10 bases. The ends lost 3 bases at V and 2 bases at J; junction bases unmatched: 1. The CDR3 covers 15 residues. The germline CDR1 and CDR2 sequences are LNHDA and SQIVND (reference sequence). The CDR3, as DNA: TGTGCCAGTAGTATCGGGACAGGGGGCAATCAGCCCCAGCATTTT. This gives the protein CASSIGTGGNQPQHF.

The chain has TRBV28 and TRBJ1-3; no firm D call. V was pared by 5 bases and J by 0 bases, with 17 bases between. The V gene's germline CDR1 is MDHEN and CDR2 SYDVKM. The CDR3 has 17 amino acids. The CDR3 DNA follows: TGTGCCAGCAGTCCCAACGGCGGGCAGTCCTCTGGAAACACCATATATTTT. Translated, it gives CASSPNGGQSSGNTIYF.

This clone has a handful of counts. The chain couples TRBV28 to TRBJ1-2; tentatively, D is TRBD1 (5 bases). V lost 7 bases and J 7 bases, leaving 10 bases between the germline ends. The CDR3 is 11 amino acids. The germline gives CDR1 MDHEN, CDR2 SYDVKM. The CDR3 sequence is CASNKGVGYTF. Here the CDR3 DNA reads TGTGCCAGCAACAAAGGGGTTGGCTACACCTTC.

CDR3 amino acids: CASRKPGVGNTGELFF. Written as DNA, the CDR3 is TGTGCCAGCAGAAAACCAGGGGTCGGGAACACCGGGGAGCTGTTTTTT. V gene TRBV27 combines with J gene TRBJ2-2; D possibly corresponds to TRBD1 (6 bases). Germline assignment: CDR1 MNHEY and CDR2 SMNVEV (reference sequence). Trimming took 6 bases from V and 1 from J, leaving 15 bases between them. The CDR3 has 16 residues.

The V call is TRBV18, the J call TRBJ2-1; maybe TRBD1 (5 bases). Germline lookup yields CDR1 KGHSH and CDR2 LQKENI. Trimming removed 2 bases at V and 0 bases at J, with 11 bases between. The CDR3 has 16 residues. CDR3 sequence: CASSPIAGRSYNEQFF. Written as DNA, the CDR3 is TGTGCCAGCTCACCAATCGCAGGGCGCTCCTACAATGAGCAGTTCTTC. The whole variable domain, remainder taken from reference TRBV18 and TRBJ2-1, is NAGVMQNPRHLVRRRGQEARLRCSPMKGHSHVYWYRQLPEEGLKFMVYLQKENIIDESGMPKERFSAEFPKEGPSILRIQQVVRGDSAAYFCASSPIAGRSYNEQFFGPGTRLTVL.

This clone was observed a handful of times. This rearrangement joins TRBV10-3 to TRBJ1-6; 8 bases are shared with TRBD1. Germline V CDR1 and CDR2: ENHRY, SYGVKD. V was clipped by 5 bases and J by 7 bases; unmatched bases: 4. This CDR3 spans 14 amino acids. CDR3 sequence reads: CAISLTGVNSPLHF. The CDR3 nucleotides read TGTGCCATCAGTTTGACAGGGGTCAATTCACCCCTCCACTTT.

The chain recombines TRBV6-5 with TRBJ1-1; maybe TRBD1 (6 bases). CDR3 length: 14 residues. V lost 5 bases, J lost 4 bases, and 14 bases lay in between. CDR1 is MNHEY, CDR2 SVGAGI, per germline. As DNA, the CDR3 is TGTGCCAGCAGTAAGGGGGGGGTTTTCACTGAAGCTTTCTTT. This encodes CASSKGGVFTEAFF.

The chain couples TRBV9 to TRBJ2-1; D is undetermined. The V gene lost 0 bases and the J gene lost 10 bases, with 8 bases spanning the gap. Per germline, CDR1 SGDLS and CDR2 YYNGEE. The CDR3 runs to 12 residues. The DNA of the CDR3 is TGTGCCAGCAGCGTAGTAAGCAAAGAGCAGTTCTTC. It translates to CASSVVSKEQFF. Looking up the rest from reference TRBV9 and TRBJ2-1 gives the full variable domain: DSGVTQTPKHLITATGQRVTLRCSPRSGDLSVYWYQQSLDQGLQFLIQYYNGEERAKGNILERFSAQQFPDLHSELNLSSLELGDSALYFCASSVVSKEQFFGPGTRLTVL.

This chain uses TRBV2 with TRBJ1-1; tentative D call: TRBD1 (5 bases). Germline CDR1 is SNHLY and CDR2 is FYNNEI. The CDR3 spans 13 residues. V lost 2 bases to trimming and J lost 1 base, with 5 bases between them. CDR3 amino acids: CASSEQGNTEAFF. The CDR3 nucleotides are TGTGCCAGCAGTGAACAGGGGAACACTGAAGCTTTCTTT.